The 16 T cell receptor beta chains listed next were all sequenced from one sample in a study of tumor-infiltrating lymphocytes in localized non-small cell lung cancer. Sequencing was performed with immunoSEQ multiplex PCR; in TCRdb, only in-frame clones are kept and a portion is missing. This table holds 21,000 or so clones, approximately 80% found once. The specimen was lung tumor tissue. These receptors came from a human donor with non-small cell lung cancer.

The CDR3 DNA reads TGTGCCAGCAGTTTATGGGGGACTAGCGGGAGTTCCTACGAGCAGTACTTC. It yields the protein CASSLWGTSGSSYEQYF. The chain uses TRBV28 and TRBJ2-7; 14 bases agree with TRBD2. Germline V CDR1 and CDR2: MDHEN, SYDVKM. The trim removed 0 bases at V and 1 base at J, leaving 2 bases unmatched. The CDR3 is 17 residues long.

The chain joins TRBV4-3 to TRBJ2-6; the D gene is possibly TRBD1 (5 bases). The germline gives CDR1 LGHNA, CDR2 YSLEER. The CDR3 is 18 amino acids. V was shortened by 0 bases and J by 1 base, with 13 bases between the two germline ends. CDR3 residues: CASSQDGQGISGANVLTF. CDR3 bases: TGCGCCAGCAGCCAAGATGGTCAGGGAATATCTGGGGCCAACGTCCTGACTTTC.

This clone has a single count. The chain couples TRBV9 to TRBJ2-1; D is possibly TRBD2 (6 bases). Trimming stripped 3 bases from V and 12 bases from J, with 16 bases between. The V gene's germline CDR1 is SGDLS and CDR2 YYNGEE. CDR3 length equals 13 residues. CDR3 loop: CASSEQTGTAQFF. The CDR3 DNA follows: TGTGCCAGCAGCGAACAAACCGGGACTGCGCAGTTCTTC.

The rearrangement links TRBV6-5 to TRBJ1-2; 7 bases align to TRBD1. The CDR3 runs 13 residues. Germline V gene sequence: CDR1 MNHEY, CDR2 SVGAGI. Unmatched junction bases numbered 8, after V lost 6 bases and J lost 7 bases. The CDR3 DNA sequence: TGTGCCAGCAGACATCCGACAGGGAGTGGCTACACCTTC. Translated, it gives CASRHPTGSGYTF.

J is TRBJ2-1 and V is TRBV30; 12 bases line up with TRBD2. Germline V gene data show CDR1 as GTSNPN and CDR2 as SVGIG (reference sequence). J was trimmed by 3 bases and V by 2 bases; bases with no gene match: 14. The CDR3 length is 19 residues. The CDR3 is CAWSLRLAGVSKGYNEQFF. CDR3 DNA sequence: TGTGCCTGGAGTTTACGACTAGCGGGAGTTAGTAAAGGCTACAATGAGCAGTTCTTC.

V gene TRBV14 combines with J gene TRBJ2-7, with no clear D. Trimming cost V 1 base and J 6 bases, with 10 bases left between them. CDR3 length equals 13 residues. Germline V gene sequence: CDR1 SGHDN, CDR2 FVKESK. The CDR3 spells CASSQGLWSEQYF. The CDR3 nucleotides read TGTGCCAGCAGCCAAGGCCTTTGGAGCGAGCAGTACTTC.

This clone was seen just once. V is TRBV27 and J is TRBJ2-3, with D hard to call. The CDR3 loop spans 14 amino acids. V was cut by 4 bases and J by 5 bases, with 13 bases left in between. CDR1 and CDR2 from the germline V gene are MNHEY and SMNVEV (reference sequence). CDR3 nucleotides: TGTGCCAGCAGTTCATTAGTGTGGGGAGATACGCAGTATTTT. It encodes CASSSLVWGDTQYF.

The CDR3 reads CASSLVGGGTSTDTQYF. CDR3 nucleotides: TGCGCCAGCAGCTTGGTAGGTGGCGGAACGAGCACAGATACGCAGTATTTT. The gene calls are TRBV5-1 and TRBJ2-3, with D hard to call. The CDR3 is made up of 17 amino acids. Germline V gene data show CDR1 as SGHRS and CDR2 as YFSETQ. Trimming stripped 0 bases from V and 0 bases from J, with 14 bases between. Drawing the rest from reference TRBV5-1 and TRBJ2-3, the complete variable domain is KAGVTQTPRYLIKTRGQQVTLSCSPISGHRSVSWYQQTPGQGLQFLFEYFSETQRNKGNFPGRFSGRQFSNSRSEMNVSTLELGDSALYLCASSLVGGGTSTDTQYFGPGTRLTVL.

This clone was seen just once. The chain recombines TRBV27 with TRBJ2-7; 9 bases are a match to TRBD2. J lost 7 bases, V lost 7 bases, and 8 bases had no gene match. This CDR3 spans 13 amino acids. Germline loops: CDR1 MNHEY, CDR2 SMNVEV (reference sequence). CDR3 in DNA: TGTGCCAGCAATCGAGCGGGAGGTCAAGAGCAGTACTTC. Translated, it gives CASNRAGGQEQYF.

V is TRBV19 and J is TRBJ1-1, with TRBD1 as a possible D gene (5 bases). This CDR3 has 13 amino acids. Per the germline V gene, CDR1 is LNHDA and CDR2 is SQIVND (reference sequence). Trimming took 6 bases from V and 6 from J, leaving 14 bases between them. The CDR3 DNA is TGTGCCAGTAGCTCTAAAAAGGGGTCTGAAGCTTTCTTT. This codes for CASSSKKGSEAFF.

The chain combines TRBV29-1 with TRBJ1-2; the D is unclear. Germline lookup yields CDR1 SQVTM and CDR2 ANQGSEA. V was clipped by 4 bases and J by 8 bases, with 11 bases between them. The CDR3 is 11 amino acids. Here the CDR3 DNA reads TGCAGCGTTGGGTCCCCTCGCGGCTACACCTTC. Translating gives CSVGSPRGYTF.

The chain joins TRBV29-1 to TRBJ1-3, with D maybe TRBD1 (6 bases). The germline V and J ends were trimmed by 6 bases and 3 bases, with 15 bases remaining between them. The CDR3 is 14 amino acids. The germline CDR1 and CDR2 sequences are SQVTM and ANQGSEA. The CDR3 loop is CSVVQGGFGNTIYF. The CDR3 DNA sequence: TGCAGCGTGGTACAGGGAGGATTTGGAAACACCATATATTTT.

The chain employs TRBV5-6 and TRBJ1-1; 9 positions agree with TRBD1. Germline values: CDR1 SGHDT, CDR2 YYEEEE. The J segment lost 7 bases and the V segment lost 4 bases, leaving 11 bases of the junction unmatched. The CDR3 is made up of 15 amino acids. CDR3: CASSMAGTGYSEAFF. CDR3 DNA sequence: TGTGCCAGCAGCATGGCCGGGACAGGGTACAGTGAAGCTTTCTTT.

The DNA of the CDR3 is TGTGCCAGCAGCCCCGGGACAGACACAGATACGCAGTATTTT. The encoded protein is CASSPGTDTDTQYF. This chain links TRBV6-5 with TRBJ2-3; 7 positions match TRBD1. The length of the CDR3 is 14 residues. CDR1 is MNHEY and CDR2 is SVGAGI in the germline V gene. V dropped 6 bases and J dropped 2; count of bases not matched to a gene: 5.

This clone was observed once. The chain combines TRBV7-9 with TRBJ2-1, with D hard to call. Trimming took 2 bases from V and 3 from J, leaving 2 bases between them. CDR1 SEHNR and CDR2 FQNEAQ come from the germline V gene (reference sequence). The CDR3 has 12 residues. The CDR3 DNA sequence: TGTGCCAGCAGCTTAAGCTACAATGAGCAGTTCTTC. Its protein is CASSLSYNEQFF.

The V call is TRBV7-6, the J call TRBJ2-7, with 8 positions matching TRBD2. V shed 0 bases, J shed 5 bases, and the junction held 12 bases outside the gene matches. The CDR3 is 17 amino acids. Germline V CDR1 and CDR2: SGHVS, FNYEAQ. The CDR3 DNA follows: TGTGCCAGCAGCTTAGCCCCTCCCGGGGGGGCGATAGACGAGCAGTACTTC. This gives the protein CASSLAPPGGAIDEQYF.